Shown below are 14 T cell receptor beta chains from a single sample sequenced in a study of monozygotic twins with cystic fibrosis. Clones were read by immunoSEQ multiplex PCR, and TCRdb kept only the in-frame ones, dropping some. The sample holds roughly 29,000 clones; around four fifths are singletons and the top ten take 0.88%. Sequencing input: blood. These receptors originate from a girl aged 2-15 years with cystic fibrosis.

The V and J genes are TRBV18 and TRBJ2-7; D not certain. This CDR3 contains 11 residues. With 4 bases removed from V and 1 base from J, the gap between germline ends came to 2 bases. Germline V CDR1 and CDR2: KGHSH, LQKENI. The CDR3 DNA sequence: TGTGCCAGCTCACAATCCTACGAGCAGTACTTC. As protein: CASSQSYEQYF.

The V gene is TRBV19, the J gene TRBJ1-6; D might be TRBD1 (5 bases). CDR3 size: 17 residues. Trimming left V 5 bases short and J 8 bases short, with 22 bases between. Germline V lookup: CDR1 LNHDA, CDR2 SQIVND (reference sequence). CDR3 loop: CASSSQPPGRPDSPLHF. The CDR3 nucleotides read TGTGCCAGTAGTTCCCAGCCACCGGGACGCCCGGATTCACCCCTCCACTTT.

The chain is built from TRBV10-1 and TRBJ2-1; TRBD2 matches 10 bases. The CDR3 is made up of 16 amino acids. Looked up from germline, CDR1 is WNHNN and CDR2 is SYGVQD (reference sequence). Trimming took 3 bases from V and 6 from J; bases not matched to a gene: 8. For the CDR3, the DNA is TGCGCCAGCAGTGAAGTTATAGCGGGAGGCCTCAATGAGCAGTTCTTC. This translates into CASSEVIAGGLNEQFF.

This clone turned up a few times. This chain connects TRBV7-8 to TRBJ1-6; D not certain. The V end was cut by 5 bases, the J end by 5 bases, with 16 bases between. Germline V gene data show CDR1 as SGHVS and CDR2 as FQNEAQ. The CDR3 loop spans 16 amino acids. The CDR3 spells CASSLKRTADNSPLHF. The CDR3 DNA reads TGTGCCAGCAGCCTAAAACGGACCGCAGATAATTCACCCCTCCACTTT.

The rearrangement joins TRBV15 to TRBJ2-4; 11 positions agree with TRBD1. This CDR3 is 15 amino acids long. J lost 9 bases, V lost 3 bases, and 7 bases had no gene match. CDR1 is LNHNV, CDR2 YYDKDF, per germline (reference sequence). The CDR3 region has the DNA TGTGCCACCAGCAGGGACAGGGGGCTGAGGTCCATTCAGTACTTC. Protein sequence: CATSRDRGLRSIQYF.

This clone has only one observation. The chain joins TRBV5-1 to TRBJ1-2, with unresolved D. CDR1 is SGHRS and CDR2 is YFSETQ in the germline V gene. The CDR3 covers 13 residues. V shed 3 bases and J shed 2 bases, with 8 bases lying between them. CDR3: CASSSLQNYGYTF. CDR3 sequence (DNA): TGCGCCAGCAGCTCCCTTCAGAACTATGGCTACACCTTC.

V usage is TRBV19 and J usage is TRBJ2-3, with D unclear. Germline V CDR1 and CDR2: LNHDA, SQIVND (reference sequence). V lost 9 bases and J lost 1, with 11 bases in between. CDR3 length: 13 amino acids. CDR3 nucleotide sequence: TGTGCCAGCCTTGGATGGGGCACAGATACGCAGTATTTT. It codes for CASLGWGTDTQYF. The whole variable domain, remainder taken from reference TRBV19 and TRBJ2-3, is DGGITQSPKYLFRKEGQNVTLSCEQNLNHDAMYWYRQDPGQGLRLIYYSQIVNDFQKGDIAEGYSVSREKKESFPLTVTSAQKNPTAFYLCASLGWGTDTQYFGPGTRLTVL.

The V and J genes are TRBV19 and TRBJ1-4; TRBD1 agrees at 7 bases. V lost 7 bases, J lost 8 bases, and 13 bases stayed unmatched. Germline CDR1 and CDR2: LNHDA and SQIVND (reference sequence). There are 15 residues in the CDR3. CDR3 bases: TGTGCCAGTAAACTAGGGGGCATACAGGGAGAAAAACTGTTTTTT. Translating gives CASKLGGIQGEKLFF.

The sample holds a few counts of this clone. The chain is built from TRBV30 and TRBJ2-5; the D is unclear. The CDR3 spans 11 residues. Germline-derived CDR1 and CDR2 are GTSNPN and SVGIG (reference sequence). V shed 0 bases and J shed 9 bases, with 8 bases lying between them. CDR3 protein: CAWSVGLAQYF. CDR3 nucleotides: TGTGCCTGGAGTGTCGGGCTAGCCCAGTACTTC.

The chain combines TRBV5-1 with TRBJ1-4, with 9 bases aligning to TRBD1. With V trimmed by 3 bases and J by 5 bases, 2 bases remained unmatched. This CDR3 has 14 residues. CDR1 and CDR2 (germline): SGHRS, YFSETQ. The CDR3 loop reads CASSSGTGNEKLFF. The CDR3 coding sequence is TGCGCCAGCAGCTCCGGGACAGGGAATGAAAAACTGTTTTTT.

This sequence joins TRBV4-1 and TRBJ2-1; D is ambiguous. Germline V gives CDR1 MGHRA, CDR2 YSYEKL. The CDR3 contains 15 residues. Trimming removed 0 bases at V and 0 bases at J, with 6 bases between. This CDR3 reads CASSQEVTSYNEQFF. Written as DNA, the CDR3 is TGCGCCAGCAGCCAAGAGGTAACCTCCTACAATGAGCAGTTCTTC.

This chain connects TRBV5-1 to TRBJ1-2, with 8 bases that match TRBD1. The germline V gene encodes CDR1 SGHRS and CDR2 YFSETQ. J was trimmed by 4 bases and V by 3 bases; bases with no gene match: 5. This CDR3 spans 14 amino acids. The DNA for the CDR3 is TGCGCCAGCAGCTCTGACAGGGGTGGCTATGGCTACACCTTC. Translation gives CASSSDRGGYGYTF.

The rearrangement joins TRBV2 to TRBJ1-3, with no clear D. The V end was cut by 7 bases, the J end by 0 bases, with 13 bases between. This CDR3 comprises 15 residues. CDR1 is SNHLY and CDR2 is FYNNEI in the germline V gene. DNA for the CDR3: TGTGCCAGCAATAAAGGGTACAGCTCTGGAAACACCATATATTTT. This encodes CASNKGYSSGNTIYF.

The CDR3, as DNA: TGCGCCAGCAGCCAAACCCCGGGGGCAGGGTTCTACAATGAGCAGTTCTTC. Amino acid sequence: CASSQTPGAGFYNEQFF. The chain employs TRBV4-1 and TRBJ2-1; the D gene could be TRBD1 or TRBD2 (6 bases each). Germline loops: CDR1 MGHRA, CDR2 YSYEKL. Trimming cost V 2 bases and J 3 bases, with 17 bases left between them. The CDR3 contains 17 residues.